This is a list of T cell receptor beta chains from one sample in a study of blood T cells in healthy people across ages. TCRdb re-derived calls from the 5' RACE reads in MiXCR, one entry per CDR3 protein. The sample comprises about 560,000 distinct CDR3 sequences, about 27% of which are singletons, and 3.6% rests with the top ten. These data were also filed under a second study, of T cells of mothers and their children.

The sequencing input was blood. These receptors were obtained from a boy between 2 and 10 years old in good health. CDR3s include the opening cysteine and the closing phenylalanine or tryptophan. The D gene is left open where the match is weak. Clone size appears in some rows only: once, few, many, or a class for an expanded clone.

size	J	D	V	CDR3	DNA
.	TRBJ2-1	TRBD2	TRBV12-3/TRBV12-4	CASSPGRGLAGKYNEQFF	TGTGCCAGCAGTCCGGGCCGGGGCCTAGCGGGGAAATACAATGAGCAGTTCTTC
few	TRBJ1-1	TRBD1	TRBV2	CASSVSTGTGEVAFF	TGTGCCAGCAGTGTCTCGACCGGGACAGGAGAGGTAGCTTTCTTT
.	TRBJ1-4	.	TRBV27	CASSSLRSTNEKLFF	TGTGCCAGCAGTTCCCTGCGGAGTACTAATGAAAAACTGTTTTTT
.	TRBJ2-1	TRBD2	TRBV19	CATQTSAYNEQFF	TGTGCCACCCAGACTAGCGCCTACAATGAGCAGTTCTTC
few	TRBJ2-5	TRBD2	TRBV2	CASSAGLAGRRETQYF	TGCGCCAGCAGTGCCGGACTAGCGGGGAGACGAGAGACCCAGTACTTC
.	TRBJ2-1	.	TRBV6-2/TRBV6-3	CASSLRVLSYNEQFF	TGTGCCAGCAGTTTGAGGGTCTTATCCTACAATGAGCAGTTCTTC
few	TRBJ2-5	.	TRBV20-1	CSAELRKTQYF	TGCAGTGCAGAACTACGGAAGACCCAGTACTTC
few	TRBJ2-7	.	TRBV6-5	CASSYSSALGRPPYEQYF	TGTGCCAGCAGTTACTCGTCGGCCCTCGGTAGACCTCCCTACGAGCAGTACTTC
.	TRBJ2-1	.	TRBV29-1	CSVSTYNEQFF	TGCAGCGTAAGCACCTACAATGAGCAGTTCTTC
few	TRBJ2-4	.	TRBV18	CASSPSLALEDIQYF	TGTGCCAGCTCACCTTCACTAGCCCTTGAGGACATTCAGTACTTC
.	TRBJ1-5	.	TRBV29-1	CSVVAGTNQPQHF	TGCAGCGTTGTAGCAGGGACTAATCAGCCCCAGCATTTT
.	TRBJ2-5	.	TRBV5-1	CASSLSGASQETQYF	TGCGCCAGCAGCTTGTCAGGGGCGTCTCAAGAGACCCAGTACTTC
many	TRBJ1-1	TRBD1	TRBV18	CASSDRDTEAFF	TGTGCCAGCTCCGACAGGGACACTGAAGCTTTCTTT
.	TRBJ1-2	TRBD1	TRBV2	CASSRTGVYYGYTF	TGTGCCAGCAGCCGGACAGGGGTATATTATGGCTACACCTTC
.	TRBJ2-3	TRBD1	TRBV29-1	CSVEGRDRSLAQYF	TGCAGCGTTGAAGGTCGGGACAGGTCTCTTGCGCAGTATTTT
.	TRBJ1-5	.	TRBV30	CAWSDRLGFNQPQHF	TGTGCCTGGAGTGACAGGCTTGGGTTCAATCAGCCCCAGCATTTT
few	TRBJ2-5	.	TRBV5-1	CASSQELGPVETQYF	TGCGCCAGCAGCCAAGAACTAGGCCCCGTCGAGACCCAGTACTTC
.	TRBJ2-1	.	TRBV4-1	CASSQPGNPNNEQFF	TGCGCCAGCAGCCAACCCGGGAATCCCAACAATGAGCAGTTCTTC
few	TRBJ1-6	.	TRBV12-3/TRBV12-4	CASSLGERGENSPLHF	TGTGCCAGCAGTTTGGGGGAGCGGGGGGAAAATTCACCCCTCCACTTT
few	TRBJ2-5	.	TRBV6-1	CASPFRSQGGSDNEQLF	TGTGCCAGCCCTTTCCGGTCCCAGGGGGGATCAGACAATGAGCAGCTCTTC
.	TRBJ2-5	TRBD2	TRBV9	CASSGTTSGGWETQYF	TGTGCCAGCAGCGGAACGACTAGCGGGGGGTGGGAGACCCAGTACTTC
few	TRBJ2-5	.	TRBV29-1	CSVDAGGQSLGETQYF	TGCAGCGTTGATGCTGGGGGGCAGAGTTTGGGGGAGACCCAGTACTTC
few	TRBJ2-7	.	TRBV3-1	CASSQGMLRDTSYEQYF	TGTGCCAGCAGCCAAGGAATGTTACGGGACACCTCCTACGAGCAGTACTTC
.	TRBJ2-3	.	TRBV2	CASLGLNTDTQYF	TGTGCCAGCCTAGGGCTGAACACAGATACGCAGTATTTT
.	TRBJ2-5	.	TRBV11-2	CASSLDRARGETQYF	TGTGCCAGCAGCTTAGATAGGGCCCGAGGAGAGACCCAGTACTTC
.	TRBJ2-3	.	TRBV9	CASSRLASSTDTQYF	TGTGCCAGCAGTCGTCTAGCGTCGAGCACAGATACGCAGTATTTT
few	TRBJ2-7	TRBD1	TRBV7-8	CASSLAWDRAYEQYF	TGTGCCAGCAGCTTAGCATGGGACAGGGCCTACGAGCAGTACTTC
.	TRBJ2-5	.	TRBV7-9	CASRGRRETQYF	TGTGCCAGCAGGGGACGCAGGGAGACCCAGTACTTC
few	TRBJ1-2	.	TRBV12-3/TRBV12-4	CASSPRMYGYTF	TGTGCCAGCAGTCCCCGGATGTATGGCTACACCTTC
few	TRBJ2-2	TRBD1	TRBV14	CASSQHPGQGGTGELFF	TGTGCCAGCAGCCAACACCCGGGACAGGGTGGCACCGGGGAGCTGTTTTTT
few	TRBJ1-1	.	TRBV2	CASSEGSGVTEAFF	TGTGCCAGCAGTGAGGGGTCGGGGGTCACTGAAGCTTTCTTT
few	TRBJ2-5	TRBD1	TRBV15	CATSRGGQAYQETQYF	TGTGCCACCAGCAGAGGCGGACAGGCGTACCAAGAGACCCAGTACTTC